This TCR beta chain was retrieved from a study of T cell clonality in common variable immunodeficiency. The study, taken as a whole, reports: CVID subjects shared fewer TCRbeta clones than healthy controls did. Fewer deletions and N-nucleotide insertions were reportedly seen in common variable immunodeficiency TCR beta sequences.

Libraries were prepared by immunoSEQ multiplex PCR; TCRdb keeps only in-frame clonotypes and omits some of them. The specimen has about 64,000 clones, none found just once. Per the germline V gene, CDR1 is SEHNR and CDR2 is FQNEAQ (reference sequence). The CDR3 length is 15 residues. Trimming pared 5 bases from V and 6 bases from J, leaving 20 bases between. This clone was observed at least ten times. Its target is unknown. The missing CDR3 end, 3 residues past where the read stops, is filled in from the germline J gene. The chain links TRBV7-9 to TRBJ2-7; D not resolved. Sample: peripheral blood mononuclear cells. The clonotype was recovered from a person between 18 and 69 years old in good health. The CDR3 here is CASSVVGRSNPEQYF. CDR3 bases read: TGTGCCAGCAGCGTAGTGGGCCGCTCTAACCCCGAG.